A single sample is the source of the 14 T cell receptor beta chains below, sequenced in a study of T cells in Graves' hyperthyroidism and ophthalmopathy. The investigators amplified TCR beta CDR3 regions from RNA transcripts. The TCR CDR3 was amplified in a first-round RT-PCR using the HTBI primer set. TCRdb passed the multiplex PCR reads through MiXCR, listing each CDR3 protein once. This table holds roughly 260,000 distinct CDR3 sequences, roughly 15% found once. The specimen sequenced was blood. These receptors originate from a woman between 40 and 50 years old with Graves' hyperthyroidism that later progressed to Graves' ophthalmopathy.

This clonotype was picked up many times. The chain joins TRBV2 to TRBJ1-2; D is ambiguous. Between the trimmed V and J ends, which lost 8 bases and 8 bases, there was a span of 18 bases. Germline lookup yields CDR1 SNHLY and CDR2 FYNNEI. The CDR3 sequence is 13 residues long. The chain's CDR3 is CASSPAPAGGYTF. Here the CDR3 DNA reads TGTGCCAGCTCCCCAGCGCCGGCTGGGGGCTACACCTTC.

A note on this clonotype: This may be a read error: a much more frequent sequence differs by one nucleotide. The rearrangement links TRBV20-1 to TRBJ2-1, with D possibly matching TRBD2 (5 bases). From germline, CDR1 is DFQATT and CDR2 SNEGSKA (reference sequence). The CDR3 loop spans 16 amino acids. V lost 5 bases and J lost 0, with 17 bases in between. The CDR3 loop is CSAPLTGLSSYNEQFF. The CDR3 nucleotides are TGCAGTGCTCCCCTGACGGGGTTGAGCTCCTACAATGAGCAGTTCTTC.

This clonotype was counted many times. The V gene is TRBV2, the J gene TRBJ2-3, with D maybe TRBD1 (6 bases). This CDR3 comprises 14 residues. Trimming took 4 bases from V and 1 from J, leaving 9 bases between them. The germline CDR1 and CDR2 sequences are SNHLY and FYNNEI. CDR3 sequence (DNA): TGTGCCAGCAGTGGGGCAGGGGGCACAGATACGCAGTATTTT. Translation: CASSGAGGTDTQYF.

This clonotype was seen at least ten times. This chain connects TRBV6-1 to TRBJ1-1, with D possibly being TRBD1 (5 bases). The germline V gene encodes CDR1 MNHNS and CDR2 SASEGT. The CDR3 consists of 16 residues. V lost 2 bases and J lost 5, with 18 bases in between. In DNA form, the CDR3 reads TGTGCCAGCAGTGAATGGACTTGGGAGGGGAGGACTGAAGCTTTCTTT. Amino acids: CASSEWTWEGRTEAFF.

In its sample, this clonotype was seen many times. The V call is TRBV27, the J call TRBJ2-7; TRBD2 agrees at 8 bases. The CDR3 spans 15 residues. Trimming at V came to 1 base and at J to 7 bases, leaving 9 bases not matched to a gene. From germline, CDR1 is MNHEY and CDR2 SMNVEV (reference sequence). CDR3 coding DNA: TGTGCCAGCAGTTTATGGTCAGCGGGAGCGGAAGAGCAGTACTTC. It specifies CASSLWSAGAEEQYF.

This rearrangement joins TRBV6-2 or TRBV6-3 to TRBJ2-7; no clear D gene. Germline assignment: CDR1 MNHEY and CDR2 SVGEGT. The CDR3 totals 15 residues. V was cut by 5 bases and J by 2 bases, with 16 bases left in between. The CDR3 reads CASSAGNGRTYEQYF. In DNA, the CDR3 is TGTGCCAGCAGTGCCGGAAACGGGCGGACCTACGAGCAGTACTTC.

A remark on this clonotype: This could be a read error, since a much larger clone is one nucleotide away. V usage is TRBV12-3 or TRBV12-4 and J usage is TRBJ2-7; possible D gene TRBD2, 5 bases. Trimming removed 7 bases from V and 2 bases from J, with 12 bases in between. This CDR3 contains 13 residues. DNA for the CDR3: TGTGCCAGCACTTACGGGGTAACCTACGAGCAGTACTTC. It codes for CASTYGVTYEQYF.

This clonotype was picked up many times. This rearrangement joins TRBV13 to TRBJ1-2; possibly TRBD1 for D (6 bases). V gave up 3 bases and J gave up 0 bases, with 20 bases separating them. CDR1 PRHDT and CDR2 FYEKMQ come from the germline V gene (reference sequence). There are 18 residues in the CDR3. In DNA, the CDR3 is TGTGCCAGCAGCTTGCGGTTGGGGGGCCGAGAAGCTAACTATGGCTACACCTTC. It encodes CASSLRLGGREANYGYTF.

This clonotype has ten or more counts. The genes are TRBV11-2 and TRBJ2-2, with 7 bases identical to TRBD1. The CDR3 totals 15 residues. Trimming removed 5 bases from V and 4 bases from J; junction bases left unmatched: 7. CDR1 and CDR2 (germline): SGHAT, FQNNGV. This CDR3 reads CASSKGQVSTGELFF. The CDR3 nucleotides read TGTGCCAGCAGCAAAGGACAGGTATCCACCGGGGAGCTGTTTTTT.

This clonotype was found many times. V and J are TRBV3-1 and TRBJ2-3; 9 bases map to TRBD2. The CDR3 extends over 16 amino acids. The V gene end was trimmed by 0 bases and the J gene end by 3 bases; junction bases not matched to a gene: 4. Germline V gene data show CDR1 as LGHDT and CDR2 as YNNKEL (reference sequence). CDR3 residues: CASSQDGLAGTDTQYF. The DNA of the CDR3 is TGTGCCAGCAGCCAAGACGGCCTAGCGGGAACAGATACGCAGTATTTT.

This clonotype was observed a few times. This rearrangement joins TRBV29-1 to TRBJ1-4, with 9 positions matching TRBD1. V shed 5 bases and J 7 bases; nucleotides not matched to a gene: 5. The germline gives CDR1 SQVTM, CDR2 ANQGSEA. The CDR3 loop spans 13 amino acids. The CDR3 reads CSVRDRVGEKLFF. The CDR3, as DNA: TGCAGCGTTAGGGACAGGGTTGGTGAAAAACTGTTTTTT.

This clonotype was seen at least ten times. V and J are TRBV27 and TRBJ2-7; D gene ambiguous. CDR3 size: 13 residues. V dropped 5 bases and J dropped 3 bases, with 11 bases sitting between them. Per the germline V gene, CDR1 is MNHEY and CDR2 is SMNVEV (reference sequence). The CDR3 reads CASSLKPVYEQYF. In nucleotides, the CDR3 is TGTGCCAGCAGTCTCAAGCCCGTCTACGAGCAGTACTTC.

This clonotype was counted ten times or more. This chain joins TRBV27 and TRBJ1-5, with D possibly matching TRBD1 (5 bases). Trimming left V 6 bases short and J 5 bases short, with 14 bases between. This CDR3 contains 14 residues. Germline lookup yields CDR1 MNHEY and CDR2 SMNVEV (reference sequence). The CDR3 spells CASRRTRGDQPQHF. The CDR3 nucleotides are TGTGCCAGCAGAAGGACAAGGGGCGATCAGCCCCAGCATTTT.

There are a few counts of this clonotype. The rearrangement links TRBV24-1 to TRBJ2-7, with TRBD2 identical over 14 bases. Germline V gene sequence: CDR1 KGHDR, CDR2 SFDVKD. Trimming removed 4 bases from V and 4 bases from J; junction bases left unmatched: 5. The CDR3 is made up of 16 amino acids. In nucleotides, the CDR3 is TGTGCCACCAGTGAACTCGGGACTAGCGGGAGTTACGAGCAGTACTTC. This encodes CATSELGTSGSYEQYF.